This TCR beta chain was captured by sequencing in a study of blood T cells in healthy people across ages (dated by TCRdb to 2015 to 2017). As for the study more broadly: In model experiments, template switching captured roughly one uniquely barcoded TCR beta cDNA molecule for every two T cells. Two additional independent replicas of 1 million unique cDNA reads from the same blood draw were analyzed for two donors (one aged 18 to 30 and one aged 80 or older). Four age groups were formed from the donors: young (average about 17 years), middle-aged (approximately 39), aged (over 55) and long-lived (82). The study measured age-related changes in TCR beta repertoire diversity using deep sequencing normalized with unique cDNA molecular identifiers. Overall study results and their limits: Estimates of total diversity based on one million sequenced T cells were regarded as lower bounds and as underestimates. Since profiling was done on bulk unsorted PBMCs, naive and antigen-experienced compartments could not be conclusively compared. Observed TCR beta diversity correlated strongly with the percentage of naive T cells measured by flow cytometry. The CMV infection status of donors was not known, potentially confounding age-related changes in expanded clonotypes. Observed TCR beta diversity per million T cells fell roughly linearly with age, and a significant reduction was already apparent by age roughly 41. The long-lived group showed more naive CD4+ T cells, fewer expanded clones and increased TCR diversity than the aged group, suggesting age selection.

The junction shows trimming of 5 bases on V and 1 base on J, and the gene matches do not reach 7 bases of it. The germline V gene (reference sequence) specifies MNHEY as CDR1 and SMNVEV as CDR2. Including the terminal cysteine and phenylalanine, the CDR3 comprises 16 residues. The DNA shown is the 48-base CDR3, in frame from base 1. Donors were a few dozen systemically healthy Caucasian individuals from Russia aged roughly 6 to 95 years. Each donor gave ten milliliters of peripheral blood, collected into EDTA-treated Vacutainer tubes. Ficoll-Paque density-gradient centrifugation was used to isolate PBMCs, with at least 6.5 million obtained per sample. Total RNA, at least 5 micrograms per sample, was extracted from PBMCs with Trizol reagent. The percentages of naive CD45RAhigh/CD27high T cells were determined by flow cytometry on a PBMC aliquot from every donor. A few counts support this clonotype. It has no known antigen specificity. No quality values exist for individual bases; no much larger clone is one base distant.

The library was prepared using 5' RACE. Data came from an Illumina HiSeq 2500. A second about 7 to 11 cycle PCR used a sample-barcoded 5' primer and a J-beta primer mix. Each TCR beta cDNA molecule received a unique molecular identifier from a template-switch 5' adaptor carrying 12 random nucleotides. At least 2.5 million CDR3-containing paired-end reads were obtained from each sample. First-strand cDNA was synthesized from all RNA with the Mint cDNA synthesis kit, primed by a TRBC-specific oligonucleotide. After uracil-DNA glycosylase treatment, a first 18-cycle PCR used universal primers M1SS and BC2_uni_R on all cDNA. In the original analysis: For normalization, 1 million high-quality reads were randomly selected from each sample, with every read carrying a distinct molecular identifier. Instead of being binned into consensus sequences, reads that shared molecular identifiers were thrown out. MiTCR, with a Q25 quality threshold and the strictest error-elimination algorithm, was used for CDR3 identification, clonotype clustering and error correction. A nonparametric unseen species model with Euler transformation was used to estimate lower-bound total TCR beta diversity. Through fastp at Q25 and MiXCR, TCRdb rebuilt clones from the public reads, retaining in-frame beta chains. Under each unique CDR3 protein, matching rows form one entry showing the most common genes and DNA. The V and J calls follow TCRdb's processing rather than the paper's. This sample is represented by some 930,000 distinct CDR3 sequences; 25% to 30% of them were singletons. About 9.4% of the sample belongs to the ten largest clones.

In addition, the sample was reused for a study of T cells of mothers and their children. The second publication reports: Nine systemically healthy Caucasian individuals, comprising three mothers and their six children, were included as donors. cDNA synthesis consumed the entire amount of extracted RNA, loaded at approximately 1.6 ug RNA in each 15 ul reaction. In the second PCR, the M1S primer added sample barcodes and 2-4 random nucleotides. Over 8 million TCR beta CDR3 reads were obtained for each mother, and 3 million to 3.5 million reads were obtained for each child. Thymic selection similarly shapes TCR recombination output in related and unrelated pairs, with minor effect from inherited differences. Normalized repertoire overlap was always slightly but never significantly higher in related than unrelated mother-child pairs. With a sensitivity of around 97 clones per million clonotypes, no persistent microchimeric T cell clones were detected. The study used deep NGS to compare TCR beta repertoires of mothers and children, seeking features distinguishing related mother-child pairs from unrelated individuals. Mothers averaged roughly 36 +/- 4 years of age and children averaged around 10 +/- 4 years. After adapter ligation was performed with NEBNext reagents, the libraries were sequenced on an Illumina HiSeq 2000 with 100+100 nt paired-end reads. Mother and child libraries were prepared a month apart and sequenced in separate runs to prevent cross-contamination. Each donor had between about 450,000 and 2,200,000 distinct TCR beta clonotypes identified. Naive TCR beta clonotypes were estimated from low-frequency clonotypes matched to each donor's FACS-determined naive share, without sorting.

The source material was blood. Here the chain combines TRBV27 and TRBJ2-2, with 7 bases matching TRBD1. This receptor was obtained from a woman aged 40 to 50 in good health. The CDR3 in this case is CASSLWTGLNTGELFF. The DNA sequence follows: TGTGCCAGCAGTCTCTGGACAGGCTTGAACACCGGGGAGCTGTTTTTT.